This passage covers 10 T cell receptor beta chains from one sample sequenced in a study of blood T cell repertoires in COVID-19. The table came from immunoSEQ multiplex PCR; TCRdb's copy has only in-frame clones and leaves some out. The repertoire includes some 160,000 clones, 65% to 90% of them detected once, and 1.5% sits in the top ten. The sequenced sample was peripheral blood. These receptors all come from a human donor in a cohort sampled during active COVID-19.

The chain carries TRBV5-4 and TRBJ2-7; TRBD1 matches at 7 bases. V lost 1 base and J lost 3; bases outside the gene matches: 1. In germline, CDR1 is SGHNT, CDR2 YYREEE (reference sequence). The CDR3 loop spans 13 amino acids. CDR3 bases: TGTGCCAGCAGCTTGCAGGGGGTCTACGAGCAGTACTTC. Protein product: CASSLQGVYEQYF.

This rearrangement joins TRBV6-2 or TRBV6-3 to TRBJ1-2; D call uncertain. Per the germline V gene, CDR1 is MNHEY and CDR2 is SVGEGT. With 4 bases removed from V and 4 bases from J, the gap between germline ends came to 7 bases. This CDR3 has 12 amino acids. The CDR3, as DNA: TGTGCCAGCAGTTCCTGGGCCTATGGCTACACCTTC. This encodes CASSSWAYGYTF.

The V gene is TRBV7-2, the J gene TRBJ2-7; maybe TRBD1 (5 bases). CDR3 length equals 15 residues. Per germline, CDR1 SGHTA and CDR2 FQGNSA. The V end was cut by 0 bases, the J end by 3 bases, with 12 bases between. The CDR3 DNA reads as TGTGCCAGCAGCTTAGCGATGGGGCTAAACTACGAGCAGTACTTC. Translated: CASSLAMGLNYEQYF. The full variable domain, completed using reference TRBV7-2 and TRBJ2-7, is GAGVSQSPSNKVTEKGKDVELRCDPISGHTALYWYRQSLGQGLEFLIYFQGNSAPDKSGLPSDRFSAERTGGSVSTLTIQRTQQEDSAVYLCASSLAMGLNYEQYFGPGTRLTVT.

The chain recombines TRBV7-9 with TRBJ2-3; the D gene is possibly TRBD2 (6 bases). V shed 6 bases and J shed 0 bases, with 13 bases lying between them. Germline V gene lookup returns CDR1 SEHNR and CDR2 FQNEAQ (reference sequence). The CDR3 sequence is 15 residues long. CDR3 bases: TGTGCCAGCAGGTGGCGGGATTATAGCACAGATACGCAGTATTTT. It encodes CASRWRDYSTDTQYF.

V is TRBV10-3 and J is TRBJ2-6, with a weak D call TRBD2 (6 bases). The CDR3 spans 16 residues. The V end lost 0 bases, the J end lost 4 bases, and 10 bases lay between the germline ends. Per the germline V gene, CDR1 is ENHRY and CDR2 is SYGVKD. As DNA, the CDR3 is TGTGCCATCAGTGAGTCGAGCGGGTCCGGGGCCAACGTCCTGACTTTC. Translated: CAISESSGSGANVLTF.

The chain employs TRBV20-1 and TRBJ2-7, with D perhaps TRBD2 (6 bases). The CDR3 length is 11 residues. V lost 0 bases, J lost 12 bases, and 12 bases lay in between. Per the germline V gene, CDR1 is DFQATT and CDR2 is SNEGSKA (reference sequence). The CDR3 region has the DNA TGCAGTGCTAGAGAATCCACGGAGGGGTACTTC. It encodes CSARESTEGYF.

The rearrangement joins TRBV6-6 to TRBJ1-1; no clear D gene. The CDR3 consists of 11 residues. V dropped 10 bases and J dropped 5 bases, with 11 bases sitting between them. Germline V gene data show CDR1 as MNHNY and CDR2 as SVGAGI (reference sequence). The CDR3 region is CATHGVTEAFF. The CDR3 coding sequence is TGTGCCACCCACGGGGTGACTGAAGCTTTCTTT.

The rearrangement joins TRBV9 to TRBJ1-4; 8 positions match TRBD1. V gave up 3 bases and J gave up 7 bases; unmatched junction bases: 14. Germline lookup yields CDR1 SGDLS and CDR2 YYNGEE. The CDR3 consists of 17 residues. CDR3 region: CASSATGGPQSGEKLFF. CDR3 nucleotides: TGTGCCAGCAGCGCTACAGGGGGTCCCCAATCGGGTGAAAAACTGTTTTTT. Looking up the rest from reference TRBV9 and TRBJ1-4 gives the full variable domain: DSGVTQTPKHLITATGQRVTLRCSPRSGDLSVYWYQQSLDQGLQFLIQYYNGEERAKGNILERFSAQQFPDLHSELNLSSLELGDSALYFCASSATGGPQSGEKLFFGSGTQLSVL.

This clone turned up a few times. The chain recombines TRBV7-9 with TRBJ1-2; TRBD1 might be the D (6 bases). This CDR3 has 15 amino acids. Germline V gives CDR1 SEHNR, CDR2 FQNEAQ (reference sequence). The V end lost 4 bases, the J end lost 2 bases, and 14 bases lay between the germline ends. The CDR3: CASSSLRDTNYGYTF. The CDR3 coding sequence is TGTGCCAGCAGCTCCCTACGGGACACCAACTATGGCTACACCTTC.

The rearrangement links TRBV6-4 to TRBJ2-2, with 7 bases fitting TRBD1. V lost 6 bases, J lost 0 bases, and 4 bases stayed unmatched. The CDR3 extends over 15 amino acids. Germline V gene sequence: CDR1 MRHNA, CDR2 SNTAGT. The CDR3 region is CASRSGTANTGELFF. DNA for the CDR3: TGTGCCAGCAGAAGTGGGACAGCGAACACCGGGGAGCTGTTTTTT.